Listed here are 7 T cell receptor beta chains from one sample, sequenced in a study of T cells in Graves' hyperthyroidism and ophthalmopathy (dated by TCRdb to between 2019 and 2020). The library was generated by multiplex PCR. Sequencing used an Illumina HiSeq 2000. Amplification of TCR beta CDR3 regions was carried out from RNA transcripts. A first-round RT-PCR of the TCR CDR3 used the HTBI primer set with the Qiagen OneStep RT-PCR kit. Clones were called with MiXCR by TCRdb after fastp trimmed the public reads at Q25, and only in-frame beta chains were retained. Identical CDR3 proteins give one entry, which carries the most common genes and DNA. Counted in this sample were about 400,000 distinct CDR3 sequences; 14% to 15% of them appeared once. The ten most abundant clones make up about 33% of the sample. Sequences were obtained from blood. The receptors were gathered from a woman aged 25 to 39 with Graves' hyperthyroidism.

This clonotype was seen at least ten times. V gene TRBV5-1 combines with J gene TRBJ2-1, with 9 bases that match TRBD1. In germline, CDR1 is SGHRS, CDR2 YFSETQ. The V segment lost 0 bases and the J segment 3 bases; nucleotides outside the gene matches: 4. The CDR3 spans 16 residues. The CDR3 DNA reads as TGCGCCAGCAGCTTGGTGACAGGGGGTCTCTACAATGAGCAGTTCTTC. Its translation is CASSLVTGGLYNEQFF.

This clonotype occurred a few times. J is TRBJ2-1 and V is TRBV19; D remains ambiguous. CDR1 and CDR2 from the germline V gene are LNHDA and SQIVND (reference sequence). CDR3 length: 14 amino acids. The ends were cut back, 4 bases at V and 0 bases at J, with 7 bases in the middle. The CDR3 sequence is CASSKQSSYNEQFF. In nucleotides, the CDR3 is TGTGCCAGTAGTAAACAGAGCTCCTACAATGAGCAGTTCTTC.

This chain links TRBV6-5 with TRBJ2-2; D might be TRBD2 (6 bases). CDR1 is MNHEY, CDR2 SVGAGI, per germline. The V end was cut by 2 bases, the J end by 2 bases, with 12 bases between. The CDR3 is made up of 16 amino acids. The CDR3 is CASSYTRDSNTGELFF. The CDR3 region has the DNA TGTGCCAGCAGTTACACCCGGGACTCCAACACCGGGGAGCTGTTTTTT.

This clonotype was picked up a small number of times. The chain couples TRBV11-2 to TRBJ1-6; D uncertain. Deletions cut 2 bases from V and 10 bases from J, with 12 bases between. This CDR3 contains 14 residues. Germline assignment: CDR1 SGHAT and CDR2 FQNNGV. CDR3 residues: CASSLMANRSPLHF. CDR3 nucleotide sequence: TGTGCCAGCAGCTTAATGGCAAACCGGTCACCCCTCCACTTT.

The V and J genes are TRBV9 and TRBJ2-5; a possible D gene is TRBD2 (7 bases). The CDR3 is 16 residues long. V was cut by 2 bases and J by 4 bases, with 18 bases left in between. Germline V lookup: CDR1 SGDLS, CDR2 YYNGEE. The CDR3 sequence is CASSVGGASSLETQYF. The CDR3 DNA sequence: TGTGCCAGCAGCGTGGGGGGGGCTAGCTCGTTAGAGACCCAGTACTTC.

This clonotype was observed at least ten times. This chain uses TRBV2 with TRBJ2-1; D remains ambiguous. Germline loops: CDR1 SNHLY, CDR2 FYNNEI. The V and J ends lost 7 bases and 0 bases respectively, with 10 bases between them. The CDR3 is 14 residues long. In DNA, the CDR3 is TGTGCCAGCATTTGGATCTACTCCTACAATGAGCAGTTCTTC. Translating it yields CASIWIYSYNEQFF.

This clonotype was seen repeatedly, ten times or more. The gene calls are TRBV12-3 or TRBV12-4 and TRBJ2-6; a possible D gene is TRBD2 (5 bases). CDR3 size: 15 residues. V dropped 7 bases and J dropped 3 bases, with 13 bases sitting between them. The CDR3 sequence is CASTQVAGGANVLTF. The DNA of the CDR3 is TGTGCCAGCACCCAGGTTGCGGGTGGGGCCAACGTCCTGACTTTC.